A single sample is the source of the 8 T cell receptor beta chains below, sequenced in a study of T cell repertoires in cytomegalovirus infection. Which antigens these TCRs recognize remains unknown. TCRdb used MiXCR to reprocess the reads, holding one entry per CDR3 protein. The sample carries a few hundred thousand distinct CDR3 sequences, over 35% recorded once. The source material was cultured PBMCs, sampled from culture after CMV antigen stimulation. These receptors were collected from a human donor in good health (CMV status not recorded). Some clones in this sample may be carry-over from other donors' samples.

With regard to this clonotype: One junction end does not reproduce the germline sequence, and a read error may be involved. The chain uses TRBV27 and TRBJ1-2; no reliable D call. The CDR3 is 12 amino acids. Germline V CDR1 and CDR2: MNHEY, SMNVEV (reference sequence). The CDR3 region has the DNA TGTGCCGGCAGTTTGAAGGGATATGGCTACACCTTC. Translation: CAGSLKGYGYTF.

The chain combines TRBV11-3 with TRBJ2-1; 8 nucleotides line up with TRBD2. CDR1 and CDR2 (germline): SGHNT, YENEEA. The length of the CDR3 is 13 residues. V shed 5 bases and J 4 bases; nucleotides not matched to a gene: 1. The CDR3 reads CASSGGRYNEQFF. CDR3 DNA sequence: TGTGCCAGCAGCGGCGGGAGGTACAATGAGCAGTTCTTC.

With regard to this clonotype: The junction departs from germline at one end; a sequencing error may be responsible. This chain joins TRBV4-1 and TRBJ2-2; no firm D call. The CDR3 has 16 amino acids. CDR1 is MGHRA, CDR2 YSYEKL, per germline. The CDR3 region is CASSKSRLDGTGELFF. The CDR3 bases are TGTGCCAGCAGCAAAAGCCGACTGGACGGTACCGGGGAGCTGTTTTTT.

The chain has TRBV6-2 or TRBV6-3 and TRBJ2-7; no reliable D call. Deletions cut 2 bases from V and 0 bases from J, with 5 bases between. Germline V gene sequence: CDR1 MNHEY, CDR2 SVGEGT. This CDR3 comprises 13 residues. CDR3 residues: CASSYLRSYEQYF. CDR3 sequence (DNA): TGTGCCAGCAGTTACCTCCGCTCCTACGAGCAGTACTTC.

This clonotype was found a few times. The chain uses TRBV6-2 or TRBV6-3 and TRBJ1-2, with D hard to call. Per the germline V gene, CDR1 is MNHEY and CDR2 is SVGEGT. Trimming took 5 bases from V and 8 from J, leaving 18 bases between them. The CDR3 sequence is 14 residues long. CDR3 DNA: TGTGCCAGCAGTCCCCTGACACCCTACGGCGGCTACACCTTC. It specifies CASSPLTPYGGYTF.

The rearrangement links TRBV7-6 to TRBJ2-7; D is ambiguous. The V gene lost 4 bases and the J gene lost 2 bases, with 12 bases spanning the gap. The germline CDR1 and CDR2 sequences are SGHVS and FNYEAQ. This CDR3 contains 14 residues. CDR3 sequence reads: CASSSTLSPYEQYF. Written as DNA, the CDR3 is TGTGCCAGCAGCTCCACCCTGAGCCCCTACGAGCAGTACTTC.

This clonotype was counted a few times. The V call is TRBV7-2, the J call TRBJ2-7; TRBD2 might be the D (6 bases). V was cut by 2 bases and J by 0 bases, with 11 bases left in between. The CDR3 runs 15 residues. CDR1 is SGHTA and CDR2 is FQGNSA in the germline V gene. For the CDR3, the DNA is TGTGCCAGCAGCTTAAGTAGCGGAAGCTCCTACGAGCAGTACTTC. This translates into CASSLSSGSSYEQYF.

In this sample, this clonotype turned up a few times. The CDR3 nucleotides read TGCAGTGCTAGAATAGGGCGGGAGGTCTACACTGAAGCTTTCTTT. Translated, it gives CSARIGREVYTEAFF. The chain joins TRBV20-1 to TRBJ1-1, with D unclear. Germline assignment: CDR1 DFQATT and CDR2 SNEGSKA (reference sequence). The length of the CDR3 is 15 residues. Trimming shortened V by 2 bases and J by 3 bases, and 16 bases separated the two germline ends.